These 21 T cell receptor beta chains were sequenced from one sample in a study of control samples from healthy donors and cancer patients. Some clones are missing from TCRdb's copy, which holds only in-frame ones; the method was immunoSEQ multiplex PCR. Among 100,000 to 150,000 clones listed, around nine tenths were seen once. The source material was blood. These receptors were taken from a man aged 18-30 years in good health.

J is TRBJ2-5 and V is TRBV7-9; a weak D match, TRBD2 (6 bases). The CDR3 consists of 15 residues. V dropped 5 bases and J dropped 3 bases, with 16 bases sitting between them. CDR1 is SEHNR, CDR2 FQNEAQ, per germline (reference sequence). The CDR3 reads CASSPGTEVKETQYF. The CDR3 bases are TGTGCCAGCAGCCCGGGGACTGAGGTAAAAGAGACCCAGTACTTC.

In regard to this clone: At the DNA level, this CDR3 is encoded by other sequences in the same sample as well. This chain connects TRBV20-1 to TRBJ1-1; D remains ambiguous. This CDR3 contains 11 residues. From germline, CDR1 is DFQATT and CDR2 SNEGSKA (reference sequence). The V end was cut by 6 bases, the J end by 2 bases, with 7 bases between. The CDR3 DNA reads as TGCAGTGCGCGGGAAAACACTGAAGCTTTCTTT. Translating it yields CSARENTEAFF.

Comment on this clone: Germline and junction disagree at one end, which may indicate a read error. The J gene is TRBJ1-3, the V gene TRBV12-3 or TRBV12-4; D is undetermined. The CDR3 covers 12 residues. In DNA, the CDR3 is TGTGCCAGCAGGTTAGGGTGGAACACCATATATTTT. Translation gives CASRLGWNTIYF.

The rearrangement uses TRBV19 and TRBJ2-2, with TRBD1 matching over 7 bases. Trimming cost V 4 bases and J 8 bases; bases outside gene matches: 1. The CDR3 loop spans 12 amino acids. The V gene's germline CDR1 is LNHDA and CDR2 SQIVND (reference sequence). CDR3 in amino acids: CASSNRGGELFF. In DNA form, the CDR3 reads TGTGCCAGTAGTAACAGGGGTGGGGAGCTGTTTTTT.

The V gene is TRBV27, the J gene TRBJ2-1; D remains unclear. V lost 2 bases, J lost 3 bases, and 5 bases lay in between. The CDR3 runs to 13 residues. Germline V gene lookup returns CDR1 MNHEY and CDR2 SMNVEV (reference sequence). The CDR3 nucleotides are TGTGCCAGCAGTTTAAAGGACTACAATGAGCAGTTCTTC. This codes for CASSLKDYNEQFF.

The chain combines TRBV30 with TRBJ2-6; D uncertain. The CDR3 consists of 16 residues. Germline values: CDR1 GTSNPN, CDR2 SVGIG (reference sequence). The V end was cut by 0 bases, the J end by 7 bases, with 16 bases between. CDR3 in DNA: TGTGCCTGGAGTGTTACCCTGGTAAGCGTTGCCAACGTCCTGACTTTC. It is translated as CAWSVTLVSVANVLTF.

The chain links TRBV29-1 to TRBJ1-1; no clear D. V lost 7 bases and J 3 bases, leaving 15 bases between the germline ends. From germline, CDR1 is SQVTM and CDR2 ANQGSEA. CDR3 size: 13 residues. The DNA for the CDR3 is TGCAGCGGTGCCCTGTGGAGGGACACTGAAGCTTTCTTT. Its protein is CSGALWRDTEAFF.

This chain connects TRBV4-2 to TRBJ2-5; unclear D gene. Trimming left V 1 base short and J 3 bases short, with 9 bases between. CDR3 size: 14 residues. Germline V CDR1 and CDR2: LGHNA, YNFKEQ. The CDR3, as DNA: TGTGCCAGCAGCCAAGGACCACGAGAAGAGACCCAGTACTTC. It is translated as CASSQGPREETQYF.

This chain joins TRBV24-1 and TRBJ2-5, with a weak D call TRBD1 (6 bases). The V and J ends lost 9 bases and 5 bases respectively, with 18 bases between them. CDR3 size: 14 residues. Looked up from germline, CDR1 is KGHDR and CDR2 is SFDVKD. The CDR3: CATGEGDSYETQYF. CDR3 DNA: TGTGCCACCGGCGAGGGGGATTCGTACGAGACCCAGTACTTC.

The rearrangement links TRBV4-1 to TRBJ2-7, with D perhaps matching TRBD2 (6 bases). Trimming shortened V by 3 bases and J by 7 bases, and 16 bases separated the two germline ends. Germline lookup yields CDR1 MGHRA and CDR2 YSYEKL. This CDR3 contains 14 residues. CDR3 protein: CASSHPSFGGEQYF. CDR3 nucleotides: TGCGCCAGCAGCCATCCGTCCTTTGGGGGGGAGCAGTACTTC.

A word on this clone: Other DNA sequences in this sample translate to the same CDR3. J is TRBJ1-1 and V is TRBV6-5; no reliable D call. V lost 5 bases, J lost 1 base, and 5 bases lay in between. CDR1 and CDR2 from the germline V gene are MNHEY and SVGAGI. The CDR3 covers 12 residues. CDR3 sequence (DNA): TGTGCCAGCAGTCCACGGAACACTGAAGCTTTCTTT. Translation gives CASSPRNTEAFF.

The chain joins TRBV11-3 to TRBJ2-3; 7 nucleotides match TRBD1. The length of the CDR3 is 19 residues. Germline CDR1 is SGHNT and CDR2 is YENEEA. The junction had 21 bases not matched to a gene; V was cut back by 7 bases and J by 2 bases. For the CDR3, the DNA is TGTGCCAGCACCTTTCCCGAGACTAAAAAGGACAGGTACACAGATACGCAGTATTTT. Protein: CASTFPETKKDRYTDTQYF.

The CDR3 DNA sequence: TGCGCCAGCAGCTGGACGCGGCAGGGCCAAGAGACCCAGTACTTC. Translation: CASSWTRQGQETQYF. The chain recombines TRBV5-1 with TRBJ2-5, with D possibly being TRBD1 (5 bases). The CDR3 consists of 15 residues. Germline V gene sequence: CDR1 SGHRS, CDR2 YFSETQ. The V and J ends lost 3 bases and 1 base respectively, with 13 bases between them. The full variable domain, rest sourced from reference TRBV5-1 and TRBJ2-5, is KAGVTQTPRYLIKTRGQQVTLSCSPISGHRSVSWYQQTPGQGLQFLFEYFSETQRNKGNFPGRFSGRQFSNSRSEMNVSTLELGDSALYLCASSWTRQGQETQYFGPGTRLLVL.

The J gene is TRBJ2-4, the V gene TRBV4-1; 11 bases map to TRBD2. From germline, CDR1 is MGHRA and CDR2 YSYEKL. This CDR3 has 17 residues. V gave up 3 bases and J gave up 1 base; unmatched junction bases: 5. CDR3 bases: TGCGCCAGCAGCCACCTACTAGCGGGGGCGGCCAAAAACATTCAGTACTTC. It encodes CASSHLLAGAAKNIQYF.

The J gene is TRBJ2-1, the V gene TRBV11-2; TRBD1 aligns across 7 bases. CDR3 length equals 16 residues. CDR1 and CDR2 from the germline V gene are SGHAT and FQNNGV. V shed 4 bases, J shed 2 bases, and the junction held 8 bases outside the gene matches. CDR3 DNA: TGTGCCAGCAGCTCCCGGACAGGATTTACCTACAATGAGCAGTTCTTC. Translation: CASSSRTGFTYNEQFF.

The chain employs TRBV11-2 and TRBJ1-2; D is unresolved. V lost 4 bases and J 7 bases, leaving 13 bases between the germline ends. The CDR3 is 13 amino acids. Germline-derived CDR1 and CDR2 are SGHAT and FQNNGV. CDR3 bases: TGTGCCAGCAGCTCTAGGGCAGTAGGTGGCTACACCTTC. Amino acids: CASSSRAVGGYTF. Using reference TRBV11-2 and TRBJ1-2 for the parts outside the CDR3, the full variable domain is EAGVAQSPRYKIIEKRQSVAFWCNPISGHATLYWYQQILGQGPKLLIQFQNNGVVDDSQLPKDRFSAERLKGVDSTLKIQPAKLEDSAVYLCASSSRAVGGYTFGSGTRLTVV.

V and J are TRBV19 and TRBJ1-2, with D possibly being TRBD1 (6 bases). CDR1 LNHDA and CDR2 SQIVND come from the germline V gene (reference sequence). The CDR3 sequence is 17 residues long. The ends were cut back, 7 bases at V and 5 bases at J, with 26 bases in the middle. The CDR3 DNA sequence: TGTGCCAGTACCCTCAGGTTGGGGACATATGACCAATATGGCTACACCTTC. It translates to CASTLRLGTYDQYGYTF.

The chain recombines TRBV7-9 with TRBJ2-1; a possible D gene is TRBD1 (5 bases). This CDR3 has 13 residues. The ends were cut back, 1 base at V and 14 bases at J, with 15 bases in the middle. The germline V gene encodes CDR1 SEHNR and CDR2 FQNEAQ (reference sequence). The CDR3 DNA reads TGTGCCAGCAGCTTAGAGGTTATGGACATAAAGTTCTTC. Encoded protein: CASSLEVMDIKFF.

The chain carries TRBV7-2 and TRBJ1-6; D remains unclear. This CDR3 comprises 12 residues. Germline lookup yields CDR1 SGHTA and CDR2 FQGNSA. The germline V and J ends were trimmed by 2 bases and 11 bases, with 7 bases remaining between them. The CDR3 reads CASSLLGPPLHF. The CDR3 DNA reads TGTGCCAGCAGCTTACTCGGACCACCCCTCCACTTT.

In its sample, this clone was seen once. CDR3 coding DNA: TGCGCCAGCAGTGAATGGACCCGCAGCACAGATACGCAGTATTTT. Translation gives CASSEWTRSTDTQYF. This rearrangement joins TRBV10-2 to TRBJ2-3; D is uncertain. With 3 bases removed from V and 0 bases from J, the gap between germline ends came to 10 bases. CDR3 length: 15 residues. CDR1 is WSHSY, CDR2 SAAADI, per germline.

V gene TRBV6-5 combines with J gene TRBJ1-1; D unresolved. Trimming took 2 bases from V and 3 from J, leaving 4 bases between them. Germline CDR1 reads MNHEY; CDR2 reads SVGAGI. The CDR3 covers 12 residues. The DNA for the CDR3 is TGTGCCAGCAGTTACGGGCACACTGAAGCTTTCTTT. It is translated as CASSYGHTEAFF.